The rows below give T cell receptor beta chains drawn from one sample of a study of beta chain features in type 1 diabetes. Repertoires were generated with immunoSEQ multiplex PCR, while TCRdb's copy carries only in-frame clones and drops some. The table records some 110,000 clones, around 15% of them present only once. Sequenced: central memory CD4+ T cells from blood. The receptors here all came from a man aged 30 to 45 with type 1 diabetes. The CDR3 runs from the conserved cysteine through the conserved F or W. A D gene is named only where the DNA matches it firmly. Clone size is given for some rows only: seen once, a few or many times, or a class if the clone is expanded.

d_gene | j_gene | abundance | v_gene | CDR3aa | CDR3nt
. | TRBJ2-7 | few | TRBV2 | CASSIAGAYEQYF | TGTGCCAGCAGTATTGCAGGAGCCTACGAGCAGTACTTC
TRBD2 | TRBJ2-7 | few | TRBV9 | CASSAGLAGASYEQYF | TGTGCCAGCAGCGCTGGACTAGCGGGGGCCTCCTACGAGCAGTACTTC
. | TRBJ2-6 | few | TRBV2 | CASEEGAGANVLTF | TGTGCCAGCGAGGAGGGAGCTGGGGCCAACGTCCTGACTTTC
TRBD2 | TRBJ2-1 | few | TRBV4-1 | CASSQDGTSMNNEQFF | TGCGCCAGCAGCCAAGACGGGACTAGCATGAACAATGAGCAGTTCTTC
. | TRBJ2-5 | few | TRBV5-6 | CASSPLPLRTDQETQYF | TGTGCCAGCAGTCCGCTCCCATTGCGGACCGACCAAGAGACCCAGTACTTC
. | TRBJ1-1 | few | TRBV2 | CASSEIMNTEAFF | TGTGCCAGCAGTGAAATCATGAACACTGAAGCTTTCTTT
TRBD2 | TRBJ2-1 | . | TRBV6-1 | CASSPVAGHENEQFF | TGTGCCAGCAGTCCGGTAGCGGGTCACGAGAATGAGCAGTTCTTC
. | TRBJ2-1 | few | TRBV7-2 | CASSTAVASYNEQFF | TGTGCCAGCAGCACCGCGGTTGCCTCCTACAATGAGCAGTTCTTC
. | TRBJ1-6 | . | TRBV25-1 | CASSAGRGFYDNSPLHF | TGTGCCAGCAGTGCAGGGCGAGGCTTCTACGATAATTCACCCCTCCACTTT
. | TRBJ2-3 | . | TRBV5-1 | CASSLDNTDTQYF | TGCGCCAGCAGCTTGGATAACACAGATACGCAGTATTTT
. | TRBJ2-7 | few | TRBV28 | CASSLRDGGRYEQYF | TGTGCCAGCAGTTTACGGGACGGGGGGCGTTACGAGCAGTACTTC
TRBD1 | TRBJ2-5 | . | TRBV2 | CASRGTGSETQYF | TGTGCCAGCAGGGGGACAGGGTCCGAGACCCAGTACTTC
TRBD1 | TRBJ1-2 | . | TRBV29-1 | CSVVGQAYGYTF | TGCAGCGTTGTAGGACAGGCTTATGGCTACACCTTC
. | TRBJ1-2 | few | TRBV29-1 | CSVEVSKGGGGYTF | TGCAGCGTTGAAGTCTCGAAGGGGGGTGGTGGCTACACCTTC
. | TRBJ2-7 | . | TRBV18 | CASSPRLGTYEQYF | TGTGCCAGCTCCCCCAGACTGGGAACCTACGAGCAGTACTTC
. | TRBJ2-7 | . | TRBV14 | CASSQDAHHYEQYF | TGTGCCAGCAGCCAAGATGCGCACCACTACGAGCAGTACTTC
. | TRBJ1-5 | few | TRBV7-2 | CASSPGDISQPQHF | TGTGCCAGCAGCCCGGGGGACATAAGTCAGCCCCAGCATTTT
TRBD1 | TRBJ2-7 | . | TRBV6-5 | CASSRSGQGTYEQYF | TGTGCCAGCTCCCGATCTGGACAGGGCACCTACGAGCAGTACTTC
. | TRBJ1-2 | . | TRBV30 | CAWKVWLGYTF | TGTGCCTGGAAGGTTTGGCTGGGCTACACCTTC
TRBD1 | TRBJ2-5 | . | TRBV9 | CASSVGQGGQTQYF | TGTGCCAGCAGCGTGGGACAGGGCGGACAGACCCAGTACTTC
. | TRBJ1-1 | . | TRBV2 | CASRIQGNTEAFF | TGTGCCAGCAGGATTCAGGGGAACACTGAAGCTTTCTTT
TRBD1 | TRBJ1-4 | few | TRBV4-2 | CASSPQETGTNEKLFF | TGTGCCAGCAGCCCCCAAGAGACAGGGACTAATGAAAAACTGTTTTTT